Reported below is one T cell receptor (beta chain). Lacking the conserved final phenylalanine or tryptophan, this CDR3 likely reflects a read error. This sample was included in a study of immune characterization of retroperitoneal liposarcoma. The CDR3 has 14 amino acids. With V trimmed by 7 bases and J by 11 bases, 14 bases remained unmatched. TCRdb independently ran MiXCR on the PCR reads; one entry per CDR3 protein. In the table there are around 19,000 distinct CDR3 sequences, approximately 35% of which are singletons. The genes are TRBV7-1 and TRBJ2-5; 9 bases are a match to TRBD2. TRBV7-1 has ORF status, its function being uncertain. The sequence derives from a male donor with retroperitoneal liposarcoma. Material for sequencing was blood. CDR3 protein: CASNMAGGQMTQYS. CDR3 DNA: TGTGCCAGCAATATGGCGGGAGGGCAAATGACGCAGTACTCC.